Below, 30 T cell receptor beta chains from the same sample are listed, as sequenced in a study of tumor and adjacent non-tumor tissue in lung cancer. The template was RNA from unsorted bulk tissue. Distant lung tissue was collected more than 3 cm away from the tumor edge. A modified ARM-PCR protocol with three rounds of nested PCR amplified TCRbeta. TCRdb reanalysed the multiplex PCR reads using MiXCR and keeps one entry per CDR3 protein. In the table there are 85,000 or so distinct CDR3 sequences, around 76% of which are singletons. Sequencing input: distant non-tumor lung tissue. The receptors were gathered from a woman aged 45 to 65 with non-small cell lung cancer.

The chain is built from TRBV28 and TRBJ2-5; the match to TRBD1 covers 7 bases. V dropped 7 bases and J dropped 5; count of bases not matched to a gene: 10. The length of the CDR3 is 14 residues. Germline lookup yields CDR1 MDHEN and CDR2 SYDVKM. Here the CDR3 DNA reads TGTGCCAGCACCTTTGGTCAGGGGGTGGAGACCCAGTACTTC. It encodes CASTFGQGVETQYF.

A word on this clonotype: One end of the junction does not line up with germline, which may come from a read error. The chain has TRBV11-2 and TRBJ2-1, with a weak D call TRBD2 (8 bases). From germline, CDR1 is SGHAT and CDR2 FQNNGV. This CDR3 spans 15 amino acids. The CDR3 protein is CVSSFGRGRWNERFF. In nucleotides, the CDR3 is TGTGTCAGTAGTTTCGGGAGGGGGCGGTGGAATGAGCGGTTCTTC. The whole variable domain, remainder taken from reference TRBV11-2 and TRBJ2-1, is EAGVAQSPRYKIIEKRQSVAFWCNPISGHATLYWYQQILGQGPKLLIQFQNNGVVDDSQLPKDRFSAERLKGVDSTLKIQPAKLEDSAVYLCVSSFGRGRWNERFFGPGTRLTVL.

Turning to this clonotype: The conserved closing phenylalanine or tryptophan is absent in this CDR3, likely reflecting a read error. The chain carries TRBV6-1 and TRBJ1-5; 7 bases match TRBD1. J was trimmed by 6 bases and V by 5 bases; bases with no gene match: 10. Germline V CDR1 and CDR2: MNHNS, SASEGT. CDR3 size: 15 residues. This CDR3 is CASSICWDSRQPQHL. CDR3 nucleotide sequence: TGTGCCAGCAGTATATGCTGGGACAGTCGTCAGCCCCAGCATTTG.

This clonotype has a single count. The junction shows a germline mismatch at one end, possibly a read error. V is TRBV18 and J is TRBJ2-5; D is undetermined. CDR1 is KGHSH, CDR2 LQKENI, per germline. This CDR3 is 11 amino acids long. The CDR3 region is CVSSSVETQYF. In DNA form, the CDR3 reads TGTGTCAGCTCATCCGTGGAGACCCAGTACTTC.

Note on this clonotype: This may come from a read error, since a much larger clone is one base off. The CDR3 does not end in the conserved phenylalanine or tryptophan, so this is likely a read error. The chain links TRBV28 to TRBJ2-3; 8 bases align to TRBD2. Germline trimming cut 6 bases from V and 4 bases from J; bases unmatched to any gene: 12. Per the germline V gene, CDR1 is MDHEN and CDR2 is SYDVKM. The CDR3 has 16 residues. The CDR3 loop is CASSRRSSGISDTQYY. As DNA, the CDR3 is TGTGCCAGCAGCCGTAGGAGTAGCGGGATCTCAGATACGCAGTATTAT.

The chain recombines TRBV6-1 with TRBJ2-7; D possibly corresponds to TRBD1 (5 bases). Per germline, CDR1 MNHNS and CDR2 SASEGT. Between the trimmed V and J ends, which lost 7 bases and 0 bases, there was a span of 13 bases. This CDR3 has 14 amino acids. The CDR3 DNA reads TGTGCCAGCACACGGACATGGGACTCCTACGAGCAGTACTTC. It translates to CASTRTWDSYEQYF.

To note about this clonotype: A read error may account for a junction end that differs from germline. The chain employs TRBV11-3 and TRBJ2-1; D is perhaps TRBD2 (6 bases). The CDR3 sequence is 13 residues long. Germline CDR1 is SGHNT and CDR2 is YENEEA. CDR3 sequence reads: CVSSRARESEQFF. CDR3 sequence (DNA): TGTGTCAGCAGCCGGGCCCGGGAGTCTGAGCAATTCTTC.

With respect to this clonotype: A clone one base away is much larger, so this may be a read error. This chain connects TRBV6-4 to TRBJ1-1; D is unresolved. V lost 7 bases and J 7 bases, leaving 16 bases between the germline ends. The germline gives CDR1 MRHNA, CDR2 SNTAGT. The CDR3 is 13 amino acids. As DNA, the CDR3 is TGTGCCAGCACCCTACGGGAAGGCATTGAAGCTTTCTTT. It encodes CASTLREGIEAFF.

The gene calls are TRBV2 and TRBJ2-3, with 7 bases lining up with TRBD2. Germline CDR1 and CDR2: SNHLY and FYNNEI. CDR3 length: 16 residues. J was trimmed by 11 bases and V by 1 base; bases with no gene match: 15. In DNA, the CDR3 is TGTGCCAGCAGTGAAGGAGCTAGCGGCTACACAGTAATGCAGTATTTT. Protein: CASSEGASGYTVMQYF.

This clonotype occurred many times. The chain employs TRBV28 and TRBJ1-5, with D possibly matching TRBD1 (5 bases). Between the trimmed V and J ends, which lost 7 bases and 2 bases, there was a span of 12 bases. CDR3 size: 14 residues. CDR1 and CDR2 from the germline V gene are MDHEN and SYDVKM. The CDR3 coding sequence is TGTGCCAGCACTCCCGGACAAGGCAATCAGCCCCAGCATTTT. Residues: CASTPGQGNQPQHF.

In its sample, this clonotype was seen many times. The genes are TRBV5-6 and TRBJ2-7; D not certain. Per germline, CDR1 SGHDT and CDR2 YYEEEE. Trimming removed 0 bases at V and 2 bases at J, with 6 bases between. The CDR3 sequence is 13 residues long. CDR3 bases: TGTGCCAGCAGCTTGGATGCTACCTACGAGCAGTACTTC. Its translation is CASSLDATYEQYF.

As concerns this clonotype: Possible read error: a much larger clone is one base away. This chain connects TRBV20-1 to TRBJ1-2; TRBD1 matches at 9 bases. The germline CDR1 and CDR2 sequences are DFQATT and SNEGSKA (reference sequence). There are 11 residues in the CDR3. The CDR3, as DNA: TGCAATATGGACAGGGGCTATGGCTACACCTTC. Translating it yields CNMDRGYGYTF.

The rearrangement links TRBV6-6 to TRBJ1-4; no reliable D call. Germline assignment: CDR1 MNHNY and CDR2 SVGAGI (reference sequence). This CDR3 contains 11 residues. Here the CDR3 reads CDSGSEAKLFF. CDR3 nucleotides: TGTGATAGCGGTTCGGAAGCAAAACTGTTTTTT.

Comment on this clonotype: At one end the junction does not follow the germline gene, possibly because of a read error. The rearrangement joins TRBV4-1 to TRBJ2-5; possible D gene TRBD2, 6 bases. CDR3 size: 15 residues. Germline V CDR1 and CDR2: MGHRA, YSYEKL. The chain's CDR3 is CASNQGGSGVETQYF. The CDR3 nucleotides are TGCGCCAGCAACCAAGGAGGTTCGGGGGTAGAGACCCAGTACTTC.

As concerns this clonotype: A read error may be the cause here, since a much bigger clone is one base away. This chain connects TRBV15 to TRBJ2-1; weak D call: TRBD2 (5 bases). Germline values: CDR1 LNHNV, CDR2 YYDKDF (reference sequence). The CDR3 has 12 residues. Trimming removed 5 bases from V and 10 bases from J, with 12 bases in between. The CDR3 nucleotides read TGTGCCACCAGCCTATACGGGGAAGAGCAGTTCTTC. Translating gives CATSLYGEEQFF.

The genes are TRBV5-6 and TRBJ2-7; 9 bases are a match to TRBD2. Per the germline V gene, CDR1 is SGHDT and CDR2 is YYEEEE. CDR3 size: 15 residues. Trimming removed 1 base from V and 12 bases from J; junction bases left unmatched: 14. The CDR3 reads CASSLWASGKVELYF. CDR3 DNA: TGTGCCAGCAGCTTGTGGGCTAGCGGGAAAGTCGAGTTGTACTTC.

The chain links TRBV6-5 to TRBJ1-1; D gene unclear. Germline CDR1 reads MNHEY; CDR2 reads SVGAGI. Between the trimmed V and J ends, which lost 8 bases and 4 bases, there was a span of 14 bases. This CDR3 comprises 13 residues. CDR3 protein: CASGPQEATEAFF. The CDR3 DNA is TGTGCCAGCGGTCCCCAGGAGGCCACTGAAGCTTTCTTT.

Comment on this clonotype: A read error may be the cause here, since a much bigger clone is one base away. V gene TRBV5-1 combines with J gene TRBJ2-7; tentatively, D is TRBD1 or TRBD2 (5 bases each). Per the germline V gene, CDR1 is SGHRS and CDR2 is YFSETQ. The CDR3 length is 14 residues. V was clipped by 7 bases and J by 4 bases, with 18 bases between them. The CDR3 loop is CASGTGTPNYEQYF. DNA of the CDR3: TGCGCCAGCGGCACCGGGACCCCGAATTACGAGCAGTACTTC.

Concerning this clonotype: Relative to the germline gene, one junction end is altered; a read error may explain this. This chain joins TRBV29-1 and TRBJ2-1; no reliable D call. CDR1 is SQVTM, CDR2 ANQGSEA, per germline. This CDR3 spans 11 amino acids. The CDR3 sequence: CTISMGNEQFF. Here the CDR3 DNA reads TGCACCATCAGTATGGGGAATGAGCAGTTCTTT.

As regards this clonotype: A read error may account for a junction end that differs from germline. The gene calls are TRBV29-1 and TRBJ2-1; D not resolved. CDR1 SQVTM and CDR2 ANQGSEA come from the germline V gene. The CDR3 is 11 residues long. The CDR3, as DNA: TGCAGCGTTATTGAAATGAATGAGCGGTTCTTC. This encodes CSVIEMNERFF.

There are a few counts of this clonotype. Given the absence of the conserved phenylalanine or tryptophan at the CDR3 end, a read error is likely. Here the CDR3 reads CARSLLSWGLETQYL. Here the CDR3 DNA reads TGTGCCAGAAGCTTACTTAGTTGGGGTCTAGAGACCCAGTACTTA. The V gene is TRBV11-2, the J gene TRBJ2-5; D not resolved. In germline, CDR1 is SGHAT, CDR2 FQNNGV. The CDR3 totals 15 residues.

This clonotype came up once. No conserved phenylalanine or tryptophan is present at the end of the CDR3, so a read error is the likely explanation. The rearrangement joins TRBV12-3 or TRBV12-4 to TRBJ2-3, with 11 positions matching TRBD2. CDR3 length equals 17 residues. The CDR3 region has the DNA TGTATCAGCAGACCGGCGACTAGCGGGATGAGAGCAGGTACGCAGTATTCT. Residues: CISRPATSGMRAGTQYS.

This chain connects TRBV6-1 to TRBJ2-7, with 7 nucleotides matching TRBD2. Germline V gene sequence: CDR1 MNHNS, CDR2 SASEGT. After removal of 5 bases from V and 1 base from J, the junction contained 8 bases not matched to a gene. The CDR3 consists of 15 residues. The CDR3: CASSQIKRGSYEQYF. CDR3 nucleotide sequence: TGTGCCAGCAGTCAAATAAAGCGGGGATCCTACGAGCAGTACTTC.

Remarks on this clonotype: A much more abundant neighbour one base away suggests this may be a read error. The rearrangement joins TRBV6-6 to TRBJ1-1, with D possibly being TRBD1 (6 bases). The ends were cut back, 5 bases at V and 2 bases at J, with 15 bases in the middle. Germline V gene lookup returns CDR1 MNHNY and CDR2 SVGAGI (reference sequence). The CDR3 extends over 15 amino acids. CDR3 region: CASSKGGKINTEAFF. CDR3 DNA: TGTGCCAGCAGTAAAGGGGGGAAGATCAACACTGAAGCTTTCTTT.

On this clonotype: It is likely a read error, because the conserved phenylalanine at the end of the CDR3 is missing. J is TRBJ2-2 and V is TRBV29-1, with D unclear. The CDR3 has 13 amino acids. Germline loops: CDR1 SQVTM, CDR2 ANQGSEA. The CDR3 reads CIVWAPNTGELFS. The CDR3 DNA reads as TGCATCGTTTGGGCCCCGAACACCGGGGAGCTGTTTTCT.

This clonotype was counted many times. This chain joins TRBV7-9 and TRBJ1-5; D remains ambiguous. With 1 base removed from V and 5 bases from J, the gap between germline ends came to 12 bases. This CDR3 comprises 15 residues. Germline loops: CDR1 SEHNR, CDR2 FQNEAQ (reference sequence). CDR3 loop: CASSLGSPGDQPQHF. CDR3 DNA: TGTGCCAGCAGCTTAGGGTCCCCCGGGGATCAGCCCCAGCATTTT.

Remarks on this clonotype: The junction shows a germline mismatch at one end, possibly a read error. The chain joins TRBV5-1 to TRBJ2-3; 7 bases agree with TRBD1. This CDR3 comprises 14 residues. The germline CDR1 and CDR2 sequences are SGHRS and YFSETQ. The CDR3 nucleotides read TGCGCCAGCAGTTACCTACAGGGGAAGGCTACGCGGTATTTT. Translation gives CASSYLQGKATRYF. Full variable domain (outside the CDR3, taken from reference TRBV5-1 and TRBJ2-3): KAGVTQTPRYLIKTRGQQVTLSCSPISGHRSVSWYQQTPGQGLQFLFEYFSETQRNKGNFPGRFSGRQFSNSRSEMNVSTLELGDSALYLCASSYLQGKATRYFGPGTRLTVL.

The table lists this clonotype with a count of one. A much larger clone lies one base from this, so it may be a read error. V usage is TRBV20-1 and J usage is TRBJ2-1; TRBD2 matches at 10 bases. V lost 2 bases to trimming and J lost 5 bases; unmatched junction nucleotides: 6. Germline lookup yields CDR1 DFQATT and CDR2 SNEGSKA (reference sequence). The CDR3 extends over 15 amino acids. In DNA, the CDR3 is TGCAGTGCTAGACCCGGGACTAGCGTACACAATGAGCAGTTCTTC. As protein: CSARPGTSVHNEQFF.

As concerns this clonotype: One end of the junction does not line up with germline, which may come from a read error. The chain has TRBV10-1 and TRBJ2-2, with a tentative D call TRBD1 (5 bases). Germline V CDR1 and CDR2: WNHNN, SYGVQD (reference sequence). There are 13 residues in the CDR3. CDR3 sequence (DNA): TGCGCCTGCGTGACAGCGAACACCGGAGAGCTGTTTTTT. Translated: CACVTANTGELFF.

The chain has TRBV6-2 or TRBV6-3 and TRBJ2-1; the match to TRBD2 covers 9 bases. CDR3 size: 14 residues. V trimming: 6 bases; J trimming: 11 bases; junction bases outside the gene matches: 11. Germline V lookup: CDR1 MNHEY, CDR2 SVGEGT. The CDR3 DNA reads TGTGCCAGCAGGCCGGGACTAGCATTAAATAAGCAGTTCTTC. It specifies CASRPGLALNKQFF.